This T cell receptor (beta chain) emerged from a study of blood T cell repertoires in COVID-19. The ends lost 4 bases at V and 5 bases at J; junction bases unmatched: 7. This CDR3 is built from 15 residues. The germline CDR1 and CDR2 sequences are MGHDK and SYGVNS. Here immunoSEQ multiplex PCR was the method, and the copy in TCRdb shows in-frame clones only, minus some. The table has under 60,000 clones, roughly 84% seen once. Material: peripheral blood. The rearrangement joins TRBV25-1 to TRBJ2-1, with TRBD1 identical over 8 bases. The sequence derives from a man aged 30 to 45 with COVID-19, enrolled during active disease. The CDR3 sequence: CASSVWTGSDNEQFF. The CDR3 nucleotides are TGTGCCAGCAGTGTCTGGACAGGGAGCGACAATGAGCAGTTCTTC.